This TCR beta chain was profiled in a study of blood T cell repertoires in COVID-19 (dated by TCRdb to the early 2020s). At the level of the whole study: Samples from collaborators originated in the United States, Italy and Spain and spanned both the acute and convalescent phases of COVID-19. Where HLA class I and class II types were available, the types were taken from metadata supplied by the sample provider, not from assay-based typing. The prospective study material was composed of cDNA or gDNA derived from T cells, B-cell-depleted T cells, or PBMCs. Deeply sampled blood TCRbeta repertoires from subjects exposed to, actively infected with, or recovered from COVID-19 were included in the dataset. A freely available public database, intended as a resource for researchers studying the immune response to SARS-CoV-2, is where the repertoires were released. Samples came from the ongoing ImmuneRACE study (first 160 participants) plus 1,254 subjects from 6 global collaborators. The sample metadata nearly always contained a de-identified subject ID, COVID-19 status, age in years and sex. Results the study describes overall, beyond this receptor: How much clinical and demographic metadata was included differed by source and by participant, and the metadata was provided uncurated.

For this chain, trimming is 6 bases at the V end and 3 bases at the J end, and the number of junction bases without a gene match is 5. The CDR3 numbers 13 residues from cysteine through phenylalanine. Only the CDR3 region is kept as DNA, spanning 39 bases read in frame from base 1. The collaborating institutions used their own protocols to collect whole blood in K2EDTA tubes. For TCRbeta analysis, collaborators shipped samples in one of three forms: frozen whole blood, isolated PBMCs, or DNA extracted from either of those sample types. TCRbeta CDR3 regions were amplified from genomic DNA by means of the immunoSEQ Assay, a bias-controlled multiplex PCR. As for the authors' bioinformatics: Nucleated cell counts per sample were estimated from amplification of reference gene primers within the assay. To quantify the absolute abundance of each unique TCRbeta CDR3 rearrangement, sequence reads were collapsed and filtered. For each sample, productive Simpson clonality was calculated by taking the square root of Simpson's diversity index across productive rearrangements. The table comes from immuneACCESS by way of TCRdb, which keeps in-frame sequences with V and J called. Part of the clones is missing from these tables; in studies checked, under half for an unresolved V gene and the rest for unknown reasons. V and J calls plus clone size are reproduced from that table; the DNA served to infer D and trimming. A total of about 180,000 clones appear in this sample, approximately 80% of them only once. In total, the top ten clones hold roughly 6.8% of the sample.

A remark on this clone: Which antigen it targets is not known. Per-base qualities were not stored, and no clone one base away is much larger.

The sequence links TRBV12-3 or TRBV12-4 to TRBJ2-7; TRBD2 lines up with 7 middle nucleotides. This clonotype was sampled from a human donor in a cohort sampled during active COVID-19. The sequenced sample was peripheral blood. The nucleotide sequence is TGTGCCAGCAGGGAGCGGGAAAGCTACGAGCAGTACTTC. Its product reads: CASRERESYEQYF.